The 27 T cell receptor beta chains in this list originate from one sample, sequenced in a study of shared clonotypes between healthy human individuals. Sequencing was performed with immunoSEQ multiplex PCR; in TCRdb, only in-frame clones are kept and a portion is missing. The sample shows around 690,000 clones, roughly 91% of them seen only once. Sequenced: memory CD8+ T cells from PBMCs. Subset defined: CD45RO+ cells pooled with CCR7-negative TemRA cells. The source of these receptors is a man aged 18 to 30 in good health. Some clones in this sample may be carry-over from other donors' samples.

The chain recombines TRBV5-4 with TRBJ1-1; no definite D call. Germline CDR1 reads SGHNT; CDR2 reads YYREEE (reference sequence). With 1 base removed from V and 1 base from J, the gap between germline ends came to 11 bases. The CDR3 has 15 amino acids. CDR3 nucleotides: TGTGCCAGCAGCTTGAAGAGGGAGAGGAACACTGAAGCTTTCTTT. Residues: CASSLKRERNTEAFF.

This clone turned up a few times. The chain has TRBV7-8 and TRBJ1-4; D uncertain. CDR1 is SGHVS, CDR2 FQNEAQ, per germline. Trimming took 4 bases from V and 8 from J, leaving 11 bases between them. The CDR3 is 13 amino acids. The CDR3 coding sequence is TGTGCCAGCAGCTCTCGTATAGGGGAAAAACTGTTTTTT. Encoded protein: CASSSRIGEKLFF. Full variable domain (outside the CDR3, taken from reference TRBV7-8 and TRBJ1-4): GAGVSQSPRYKVAKRGQDVALRCDPISGHVSLFWYQQALGQGPEFLTYFQNEAQLDKSGLPSDRFFAERPEGSVSTLKIQRTQQEDSAVYLCASSSRIGEKLFFGSGTQLSVL.

CDR3 in amino acids: CASTLQQGTYGYTF. The CDR3 bases are TGTGCCAGCACTCTCCAACAGGGGACCTATGGCTACACCTTC. The chain uses TRBV28 and TRBJ1-2; 7 nucleotides line up with TRBD1. The junction had 9 bases not matched to a gene; V was cut back by 7 bases and J by 4 bases. Germline V gene lookup returns CDR1 MDHEN and CDR2 SYDVKM. This CDR3 has 14 residues.

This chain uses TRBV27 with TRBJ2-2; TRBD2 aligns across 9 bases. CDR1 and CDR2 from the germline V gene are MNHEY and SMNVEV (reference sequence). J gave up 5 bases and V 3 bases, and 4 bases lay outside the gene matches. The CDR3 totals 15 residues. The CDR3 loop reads CASSFSGRDTGELFF. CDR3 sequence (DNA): TGTGCCAGCAGTTTTAGCGGGAGAGATACCGGGGAGCTGTTTTTT.

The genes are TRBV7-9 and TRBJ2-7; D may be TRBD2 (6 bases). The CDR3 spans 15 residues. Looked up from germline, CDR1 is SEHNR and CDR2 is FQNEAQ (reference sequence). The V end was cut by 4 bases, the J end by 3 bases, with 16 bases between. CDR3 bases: TGTGCCAGCAGCTCCCCGGCGGGGCAGGGCTACGAGCAGTACTTC. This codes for CASSSPAGQGYEQYF.

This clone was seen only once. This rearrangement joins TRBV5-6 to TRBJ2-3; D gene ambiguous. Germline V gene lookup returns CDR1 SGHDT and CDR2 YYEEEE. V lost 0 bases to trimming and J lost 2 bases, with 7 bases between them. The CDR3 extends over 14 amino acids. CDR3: CASSLDQITDTQYF. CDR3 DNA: TGTGCCAGCAGCTTGGATCAGATCACAGATACGCAGTATTTT.

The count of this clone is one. The CDR3 DNA reads TGTGCCAGCAGTATAAGGGCCGCGGGACTCAGATACGAGCAGTACTTC. It specifies CASSIRAAGLRYEQYF. The chain is built from TRBV27 and TRBJ2-7, with D tentatively TRBD2 (6 bases). The CDR3 sequence is 16 residues long. The V and J ends lost 5 bases and 4 bases respectively, with 21 bases between them. CDR1 MNHEY and CDR2 SMNVEV come from the germline V gene (reference sequence).

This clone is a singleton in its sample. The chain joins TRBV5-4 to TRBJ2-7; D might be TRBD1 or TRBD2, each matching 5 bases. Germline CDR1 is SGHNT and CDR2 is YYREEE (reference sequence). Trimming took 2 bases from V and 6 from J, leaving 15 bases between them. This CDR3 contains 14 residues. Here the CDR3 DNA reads TGTGCCAGCAGCTTTGTCGGGGCCCCCAGCGAGCAGTACTTC. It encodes CASSFVGAPSEQYF.

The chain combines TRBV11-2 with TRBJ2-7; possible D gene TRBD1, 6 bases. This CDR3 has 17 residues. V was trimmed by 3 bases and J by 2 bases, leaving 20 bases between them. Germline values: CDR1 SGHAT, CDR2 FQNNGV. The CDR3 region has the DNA TGTGCCAGCAGCTTGGGTCCTAGGACAGCGTTTCCCTACGAGCAGTACTTC. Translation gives CASSLGPRTAFPYEQYF.

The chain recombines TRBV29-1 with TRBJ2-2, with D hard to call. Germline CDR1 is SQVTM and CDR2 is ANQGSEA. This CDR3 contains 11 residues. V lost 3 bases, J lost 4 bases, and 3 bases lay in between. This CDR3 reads CSVESTGELFF. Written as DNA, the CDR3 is TGCAGCGTTGAGTCCACCGGGGAGCTGTTTTTT.

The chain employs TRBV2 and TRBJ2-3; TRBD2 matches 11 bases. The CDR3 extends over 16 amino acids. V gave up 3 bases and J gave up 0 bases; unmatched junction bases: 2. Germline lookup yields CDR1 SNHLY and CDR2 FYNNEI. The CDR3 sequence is CASSEGLAESTDTQYF. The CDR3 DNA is TGTGCCAGCAGTGAGGGACTAGCGGAGAGCACAGATACGCAGTATTTT.

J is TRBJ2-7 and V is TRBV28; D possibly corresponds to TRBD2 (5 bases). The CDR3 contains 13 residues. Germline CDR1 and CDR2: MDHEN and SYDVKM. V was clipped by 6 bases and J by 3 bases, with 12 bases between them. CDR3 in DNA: TGTGCCAGCAGCCCCGGACGGGGCTACGAGCAGTACTTC. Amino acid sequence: CASSPGRGYEQYF. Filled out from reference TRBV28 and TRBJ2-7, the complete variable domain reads DVKVTQSSRYLVKRTGEKVFLECVQDMDHENMFWYRQDPGLGLRLIYFSYDVKMKEKGDIPEGYSVSREKKERFSLILESASTNQTSMYLCASSPGRGYEQYFGPGTRLTVT.

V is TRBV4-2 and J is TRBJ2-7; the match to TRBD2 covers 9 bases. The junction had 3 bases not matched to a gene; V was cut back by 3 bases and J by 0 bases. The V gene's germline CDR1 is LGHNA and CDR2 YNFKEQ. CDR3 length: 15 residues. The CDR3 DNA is TGTGCCAGCAGCCACTTTAGCGGGAGCTCCTACGAGCAGTACTTC. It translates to CASSHFSGSSYEQYF.

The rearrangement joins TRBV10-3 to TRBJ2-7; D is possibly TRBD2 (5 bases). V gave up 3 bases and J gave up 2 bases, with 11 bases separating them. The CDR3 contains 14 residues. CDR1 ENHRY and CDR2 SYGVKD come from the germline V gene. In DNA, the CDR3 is TGTGCCATCAGTGACGGGAACAGCGCCTACGAGCAGTACTTC. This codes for CAISDGNSAYEQYF.

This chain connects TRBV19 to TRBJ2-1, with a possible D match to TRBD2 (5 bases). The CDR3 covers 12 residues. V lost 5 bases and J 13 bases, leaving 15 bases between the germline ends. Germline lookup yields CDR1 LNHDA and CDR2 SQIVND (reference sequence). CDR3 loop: CASSPRTSPQFF. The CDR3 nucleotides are TGTGCCAGTAGTCCCCGGACTTCTCCTCAGTTCTTC.

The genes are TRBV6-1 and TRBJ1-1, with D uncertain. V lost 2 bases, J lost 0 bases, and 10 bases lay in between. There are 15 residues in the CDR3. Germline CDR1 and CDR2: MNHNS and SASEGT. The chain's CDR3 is CASSEIGFLNTEAFF. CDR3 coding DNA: TGTGCCAGCAGTGAAATAGGATTTCTGAACACTGAAGCTTTCTTT.

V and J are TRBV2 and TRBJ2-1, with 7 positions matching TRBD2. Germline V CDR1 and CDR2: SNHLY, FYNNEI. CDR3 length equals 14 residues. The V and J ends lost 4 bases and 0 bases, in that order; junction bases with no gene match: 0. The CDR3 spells CASSGGGSYNEQFF. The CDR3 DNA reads TGTGCCAGCAGTGGGGGGGGCTCCTACAATGAGCAGTTCTTC.

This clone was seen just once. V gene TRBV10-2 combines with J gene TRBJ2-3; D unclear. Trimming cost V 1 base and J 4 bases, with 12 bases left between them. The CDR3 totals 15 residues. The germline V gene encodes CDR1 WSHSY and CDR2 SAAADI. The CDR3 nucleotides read TGCGCCAGCAGTGAGTGGGGAAGCCTGGCAGATACGCAGTATTTT. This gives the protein CASSEWGSLADTQYF.

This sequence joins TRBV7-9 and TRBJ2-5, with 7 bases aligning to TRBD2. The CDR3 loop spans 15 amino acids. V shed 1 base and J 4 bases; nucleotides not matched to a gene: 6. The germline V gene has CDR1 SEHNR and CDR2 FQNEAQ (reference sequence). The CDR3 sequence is CASSLVLGGLETQYF. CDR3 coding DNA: TGTGCCAGCAGCTTAGTTTTGGGAGGGCTAGAGACCCAGTACTTC.

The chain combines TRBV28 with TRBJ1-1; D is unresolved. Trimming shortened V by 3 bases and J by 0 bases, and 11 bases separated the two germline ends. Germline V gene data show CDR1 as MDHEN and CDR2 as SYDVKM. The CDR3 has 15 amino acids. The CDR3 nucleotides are TGTGCCAGCAGTTTGCGACCGGAAATGAACACTGAAGCTTTCTTT. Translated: CASSLRPEMNTEAFF.

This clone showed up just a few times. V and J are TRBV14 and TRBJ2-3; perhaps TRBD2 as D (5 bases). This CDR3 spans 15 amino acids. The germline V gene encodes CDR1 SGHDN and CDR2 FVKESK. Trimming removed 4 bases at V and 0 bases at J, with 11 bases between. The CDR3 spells CASSRTGYSTDTQYF. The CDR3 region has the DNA TGTGCCAGCAGCCGTACGGGGTATAGCACAGATACGCAGTATTTT.

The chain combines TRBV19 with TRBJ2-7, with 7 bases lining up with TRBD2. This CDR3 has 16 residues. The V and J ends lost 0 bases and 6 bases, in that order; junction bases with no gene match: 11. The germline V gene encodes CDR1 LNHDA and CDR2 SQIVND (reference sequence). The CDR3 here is CASSIDRAGTASEQYF. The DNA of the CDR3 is TGTGCCAGTAGTATAGACAGAGCGGGGACTGCCTCCGAGCAGTACTTC.

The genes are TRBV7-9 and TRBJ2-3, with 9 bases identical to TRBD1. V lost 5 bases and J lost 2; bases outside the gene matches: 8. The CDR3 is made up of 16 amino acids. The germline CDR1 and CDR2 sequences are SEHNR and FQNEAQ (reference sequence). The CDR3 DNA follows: TGTGCCAGCAGCGCCCGACAGGGGGACCACACAGATACGCAGTATTTT. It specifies CASSARQGDHTDTQYF.

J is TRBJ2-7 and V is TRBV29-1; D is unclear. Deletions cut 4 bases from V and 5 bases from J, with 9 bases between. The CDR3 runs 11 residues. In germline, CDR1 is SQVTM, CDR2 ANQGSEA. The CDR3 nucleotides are TGCAGCGTTGGTTCCGGTGACGAGCAGTACTTC. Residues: CSVGSGDEQYF.

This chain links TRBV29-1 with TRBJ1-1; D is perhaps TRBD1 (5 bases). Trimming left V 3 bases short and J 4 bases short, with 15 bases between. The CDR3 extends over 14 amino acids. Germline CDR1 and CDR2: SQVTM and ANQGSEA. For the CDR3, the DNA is TGCAGCGTTGATGTCACAGCAAGGGGCACTGAAGCTTTCTTT. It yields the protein CSVDVTARGTEAFF.

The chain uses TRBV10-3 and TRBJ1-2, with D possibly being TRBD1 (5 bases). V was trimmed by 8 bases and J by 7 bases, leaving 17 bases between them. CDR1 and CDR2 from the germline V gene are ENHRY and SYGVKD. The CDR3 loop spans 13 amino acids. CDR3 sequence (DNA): TGTGCCATCCTGGGGGACGGAGACTCTGGCTACACCTTC. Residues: CAILGDGDSGYTF.

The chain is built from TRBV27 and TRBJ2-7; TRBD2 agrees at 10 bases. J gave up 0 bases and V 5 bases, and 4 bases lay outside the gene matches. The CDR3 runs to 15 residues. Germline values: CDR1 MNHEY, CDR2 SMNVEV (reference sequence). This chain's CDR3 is CASSPSSGSSYEQYF. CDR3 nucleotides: TGTGCCAGCAGTCCCTCTAGCGGGAGCTCCTACGAGCAGTACTTC.